The entry that follows covers one T cell receptor beta chain sequence. This sample stems from a study of blood T cell repertoires in COVID-19. Background on the study: The origin of the acute and convalescent COVID-19 samples was the United States, Italy and Spain. Nucleic acid was either cDNA or gDNA, and it came from T cells, B-cell-depleted T cells, or PBMCs.

Germline CDR1 and CDR2: SGHRS and YFSETQ. The CDR3 is 14 residues long. V lost 5 bases to trimming and J lost 5 bases; unmatched junction nucleotides: 7. In the study's own analysis: Reference gene primer amplification yielded estimated nucleated cell counts. TCRdb's table, derived via immunoSEQ multiplex PCR, lists solely in-frame clones and lacks some. That table gives V, J and clone size, and the DNA gave D and trimming. The sample has 300,000 or so clones; about 83% are singletons. The sequenced material came from peripheral blood. The V call is TRBV5-1, the J call TRBJ2-4; TRBD2 matches at 7 bases. The clonotype comes from a woman aged 50 to 65 with acute or convalescent COVID-19. Here the CDR3 reads CASSSGGPENIQYF. DNA for the CDR3: TGCGCCAGCAGTTCGGGGGGACCCGAAAACATTCAGTACTTC.